Each of the 20 T cell receptor beta chains below was sequenced from the same sample in a study of T cells in Graves' hyperthyroidism and ophthalmopathy (dated by TCRdb to the late 2010s). The protocol used for the library was multiplex PCR. TCRdb lists the instrument as Illumina HiSeq 2000. The TCR beta CDR3 regions were amplified from the RNA transcripts. For the first round of RT-PCR on the TCR CDR3, the HTBI primer set was used together with the Qiagen OneStep RT-PCR kit. The public reads were run again by TCRdb, first through fastp at Q25 and then through MiXCR, and only productive beta chains were kept. Records with the same CDR3 protein are collapsed into one entry carrying the most frequent genes and DNA. The sample table lists some 300,000 distinct CDR3 sequences, roughly 19% of them with a count of one. In total, the top ten clones hold approximately 37% of the sample. Sequencing was done on a sample of blood. The source of these receptors is a man aged 50 or older with Graves' ophthalmopathy.

The CDR3 nucleotides read TGTGCCAGCAGCAAACCGGGACAGACTAACTATGGCTACACCTTC. Protein product: CASSKPGQTNYGYTF. The chain has TRBV5-8 and TRBJ1-2, with 7 bases that match TRBD1. Germline CDR1 and CDR2: SGHTS and YDEGEE. The V segment lost 4 bases and the J segment 0 bases; nucleotides outside the gene matches: 6. This CDR3 is 15 amino acids long. The entire variable domain, with the rest obtained from reference TRBV5-8 and TRBJ1-2, is as follows: EAGVTQSPTHLIKTRGQQATLRCSPISGHTSVYWYQQALGLGLQFLLWYDEGEERNRGNFPPRFSGRQFPNYSSELNVNALELEDSALYLCASSKPGQTNYGYTFGSGTRLTVV.

The chain has TRBV20-1 and TRBJ1-5; D call uncertain. The CDR3 is made up of 14 amino acids. The V end lost 1 base, the J end lost 2 bases, and 9 bases lay between the germline ends. Per the germline V gene, CDR1 is DFQATT and CDR2 is SNEGSKA (reference sequence). For the CDR3, the DNA is TGCAGTGCTAGAGGGGTAACCGGCAATCAGCCCCAGCATTTT. Translation gives CSARGVTGNQPQHF.

The gene calls are TRBV5-1 and TRBJ2-4, with D hard to call. Germline V lookup: CDR1 SGHRS, CDR2 YFSETQ. V lost 4 bases and J 0 bases, leaving 5 bases between the germline ends. The CDR3 covers 13 residues. The CDR3 loop reads CASSSAAKNIQYF. The CDR3, as DNA: TGCGCCAGCAGCAGCGCAGCCAAAAACATTCAGTACTTC.

This clonotype was seen more than once but under ten times. The rearrangement uses TRBV30 and TRBJ2-2; D gene ambiguous. CDR3 length: 11 amino acids. Germline V gene sequence: CDR1 GTSNPN, CDR2 SVGIG (reference sequence). The V end was cut by 7 bases, the J end by 3 bases, with 6 bases between. The CDR3 DNA reads as TGTGCCTTAAGCTACACCGGGGAGCTGTTTTTT. Translated, it gives CALSYTGELFF.

The J gene is TRBJ2-1, the V gene TRBV20-1, with D perhaps assigned TRBD1 or TRBD2 (6 bases each). The CDR3 sequence is 15 residues long. Per the germline V gene, CDR1 is DFQATT and CDR2 is SNEGSKA (reference sequence). Trimming removed 6 bases at V and 0 bases at J, with 15 bases between. CDR3 DNA: TGCAGTGCCAAGGAGGGGGAGAGCTCCTACAATGAGCAGTTCTTC. Its protein product is CSAKEGESSYNEQFF.

This clonotype was recorded many times. This chain joins TRBV2 and TRBJ1-1; 9 bases map to TRBD1. Trimming cost V 3 bases and J 5 bases; bases outside gene matches: 4. This CDR3 region has 14 residues. CDR1 is SNHLY and CDR2 is FYNNEI in the germline V gene. The CDR3 sequence: CASSDYRGRTEAFF. CDR3 DNA: TGTGCCAGCAGTGATTACAGGGGGCGGACTGAAGCTTTCTTT. The whole variable domain, remainder taken from reference TRBV2 and TRBJ1-1, is EPEVTQTPSHQVTQMGQEVILRCVPISNHLYFYWYRQILGQKVEFLVSFYNNEISEKSEIFDDQFSVERPDGSNFTLKIRSTKLEDSAMYFCASSDYRGRTEAFFGQGTRLTVV.

For the CDR3, the DNA is TGTGCCAGCGATGGGGATCTCTCAGGCTACACCTTC. It specifies CASDGDLSGYTF. This chain connects TRBV6-1 to TRBJ1-2; D remains unclear. The CDR3 has 12 amino acids. From germline, CDR1 is MNHNS and CDR2 SASEGT. With 8 bases removed from V and 8 bases from J, the gap between germline ends came to 15 bases.

This rearrangement joins TRBV9 to TRBJ1-2; D unclear. V was shortened by 2 bases and J by 4 bases, with 12 bases between the two germline ends. Germline loops: CDR1 SGDLS, CDR2 YYNGEE. The CDR3 is 14 residues long. CDR3: CASSVDLRSYGYTF. The CDR3 bases are TGTGCCAGCAGCGTGGACCTAAGAAGCTATGGCTACACCTTC.

This clonotype was found many times. The CDR3 nucleotides read TGTGCCAGCAGTGACATCGACGGGGAGCTGTTTTTT. Encoded protein: CASSDIDGELFF. This chain uses TRBV2 with TRBJ2-2; D gene ambiguous. V was pared by 3 bases and J by 7 bases, with 6 bases between. The CDR3 totals 12 residues. Germline-derived CDR1 and CDR2 are SNHLY and FYNNEI.

The chain uses TRBV28 and TRBJ2-6; 12 nucleotides line up with TRBD1. This CDR3 has 19 amino acids. The germline V gene has CDR1 MDHEN and CDR2 SYDVKM. The V segment lost 2 bases and the J segment 4 bases; nucleotides outside the gene matches: 9. CDR3 sequence reads: CASSLRGTGGSRGANVLTF. In DNA form, the CDR3 reads TGTGCCAGCAGTTTAAGGGGGACAGGGGGCTCGCGGGGGGCCAACGTCCTGACTTTC.

In its sample, this clonotype was seen many times. This CDR3 is CASSQGNYGYTF. The CDR3, as DNA: TGTGCCAGCTCGCAGGGGAACTATGGCTACACCTTC. The chain is built from TRBV28 and TRBJ1-2, with a possible D match to TRBD1 (6 bases). The ends were cut back, 8 bases at V and 2 bases at J, with 9 bases in the middle. Germline CDR1 and CDR2: MDHEN and SYDVKM. CDR3 length: 12 amino acids.

This chain connects TRBV13 to TRBJ2-3, with 13 bases lining up with TRBD2. The CDR3 is 16 amino acids. Germline V gives CDR1 PRHDT, CDR2 FYEKMQ (reference sequence). Losses at the gene ends were 10 bases for V and 0 bases for J; bases not matched to a gene: 7. In DNA, the CDR3 is TGTGCCACCTATCGGACTAGCGGGAGTAGCACAGATACGCAGTATTTT. Translating it yields CATYRTSGSSTDTQYF. Full variable domain (rest looked up from reference TRBV13 and TRBJ2-3): AAGVIQSPRHLIKEKRETATLKCYPIPRHDTVYWYQQGPGQDPQFLISFYEKMQSDKGSIPDRFSAQQFSDYHSELNMSSLELGDSALYFCATYRTSGSSTDTQYFGPGTRLTVL.

This clonotype was seen ten or more times. V usage is TRBV15 and J usage is TRBJ1-2; no clear D gene. V was cut by 2 bases and J by 4 bases, with 20 bases left in between. CDR3 length: 17 amino acids. Germline values: CDR1 LNHNV, CDR2 YYDKDF (reference sequence). The CDR3 region is CATSRTGPTTLIYGYTF. Written as DNA, the CDR3 is TGTGCCACCAGCAGAACGGGTCCGACAACGCTTATCTATGGCTACACCTTC.

The chain links TRBV12-3 or TRBV12-4 to TRBJ1-3; D gene ambiguous. V was pared by 5 bases and J by 0 bases, with 8 bases between. CDR3 length equals 14 residues. CDR3 in DNA: TGTGCCAGCAGTCCCCACAGCTCTGGAAACACCATATATTTT. Its translation is CASSPHSSGNTIYF.

This clonotype has a count of ten or more. The chain has TRBV2 and TRBJ1-5; D is uncertain. This CDR3 is built from 13 residues. In germline, CDR1 is SNHLY, CDR2 FYNNEI. V lost 2 bases and J 7 bases, leaving 9 bases between the germline ends. The CDR3 coding sequence is TGTGCCAGCAGTGAACTCTCCCGGCAGCCCCAGCATTTT. It is translated as CASSELSRQPQHF.

The table lists this clonotype with a few counts. The chain joins TRBV27 to TRBJ2-5; maybe TRBD1 (6 bases). The CDR3 is 14 residues long. Trimming pared 8 bases from V and 3 bases from J, leaving 16 bases between. From germline, CDR1 is MNHEY and CDR2 SMNVEV (reference sequence). The CDR3 DNA reads as TGTGCCAGCCCGACCCGGGACATTGAAGAGACCCAGTACTTC. Translation: CASPTRDIEETQYF.

This clonotype was seen a few times. The chain recombines TRBV4-1 with TRBJ2-7; 9 nucleotides agree with TRBD2. The CDR3 has 15 amino acids. CDR1 is MGHRA, CDR2 YSYEKL, per germline. V dropped 0 bases and J dropped 3; count of bases not matched to a gene: 3. The CDR3 DNA reads TGCGCCAGCAGCCAAGAGTTAGCGGGGGTCTACGAGCAGTACTTC. Protein: CASSQELAGVYEQYF.

The V gene is TRBV9, the J gene TRBJ2-1; 10 positions match TRBD2. The V gene's germline CDR1 is SGDLS and CDR2 YYNGEE. Trimming at V came to 3 bases and at J to 8 bases, leaving 11 bases not matched to a gene. The CDR3 is 16 amino acids. The CDR3 region is CASSAASGSVFDEQFF. CDR3 in DNA: TGTGCCAGCAGCGCTGCTAGCGGGAGCGTTTTCGATGAGCAGTTCTTC. Full variable domain (outside the CDR3, taken from reference TRBV9 and TRBJ2-1): DSGVTQTPKHLITATGQRVTLRCSPRSGDLSVYWYQQSLDQGLQFLIQYYNGEERAKGNILERFSAQQFPDLHSELNLSSLELGDSALYFCASSAASGSVFDEQFFGPGTRLTVL.

This clonotype has at least ten counts. This chain links TRBV2 with TRBJ2-3; D unclear. This CDR3 comprises 11 residues. CDR1 and CDR2 from the germline V gene are SNHLY and FYNNEI. Trimming cost V 6 bases and J 5 bases, with 6 bases left between them. The CDR3 here is CASRIRDTQYF. CDR3 sequence (DNA): TGTGCCAGCAGGATACGAGATACGCAGTATTTT.

This clonotype was detected a few times. This chain connects TRBV10-3 to TRBJ2-5; D may be TRBD1 (5 bases). Trimming took 8 bases from V and 1 from J, leaving 8 bases between them. Germline V gene data show CDR1 as ENHRY and CDR2 as SYGVKD. This CDR3 has 12 residues. The chain's CDR3 is CAIGASQETQYF. In nucleotides, the CDR3 is TGTGCCATCGGGGCCAGCCAAGAGACCCAGTACTTC.